The 4 T cell receptor beta chains in this list originate from one sample, sequenced in a study of CXCR3-negative and CXCR3-positive naive CD8 T cells. Study results and caveats: More hydrophobic TRB CDR3s were found in CXCR3-positive naive cells than in CXCR3-negative naive cells.

The antigens these receptors bind are not known. The authors made the TRB cDNA libraries by 5' RACE using UMI labels. Following a re-call of the 5' RACE reads, TCRdb has one entry per CDR3 protein and lacks DNA. The sample data list roughly 93,000 distinct CDR3 sequences. The specimen was naive CXCR3+ CD8+ T cells from blood. As to subset: CD45RO-CCR7+CD27+CD95- naive CD8+ T cells expressing CXCR3 (TNR3+). Receptors originate from a human donor in good health. Some clones in this sample may be carry-over from other donors' samples.

The CDR3 sequence: CASSYSGVETQYF. J is TRBJ2-5 and V is TRBV6-2 or TRBV6-3. The CDR3 is 13 amino acids. CDR1 is MNHEY and CDR2 is SVGEGT in the germline V gene.

The rearrangement links TRBV14 to TRBJ1-2. Germline assignment: CDR1 SGHDN and CDR2 FVKESK. The CDR3 is made up of 15 amino acids. The CDR3 sequence is CASSQELEGSYGYTF.

The chain's CDR3 is CARSYKETQYF. This chain uses TRBV7-2 with TRBJ2-5. This CDR3 is 11 amino acids long. Germline V gene lookup returns CDR1 SGHTA and CDR2 FQGNSA.

The chain couples TRBV6-5 to TRBJ2-3; TCRdb returns TRBD1, unconfirmable since there is no DNA. From germline, CDR1 is MNHEY and CDR2 SVGAGI. The CDR3 runs 15 residues. CDR3 region: CASRRTGGDADTQYF.